Listed below are T cell receptor beta chains from one sample, sequenced in a study of preoperative IRX-2 immunotherapy in early breast cancer. The method was immunoSEQ multiplex PCR; TCRdb's version includes in-frame clones alone and lacks a portion of them. The table records some 30,000 clones, almost 90% of them present only once. This sample was obtained from a patient treated with IRX-2 immunotherapy. The receptors were sampled from a human donor with breast cancer. CDR3s include the opening cysteine and the closing phenylalanine or tryptophan. Fields, in order: D gene, V gene, clone size, J gene, CDR3 DNA, CDR3 protein. The D gene is left open where the match is weak. Rows may omit the clone size; those that give it use once, few, many or a size class.

D: NA
V: TRBV19
size: NA
J: TRBJ2-7
DNA: TGTGCCAGTAGTCCCGATGGCCCTACCTACGAGCAGTACTTC
CDR3: CASSPDGPTYEQYF

D: TRBD1
V: TRBV27
size: NA
J: TRBJ1-2
DNA: TGTGCCAGCAGTTTCTTACAGGGGCGGGGTGGCTACACCTTC
CDR3: CASSFLQGRGGYTF

D: TRBD1
V: TRBV6-1
size: NA
J: TRBJ1-3
DNA: TGTGCCAGCAGTCCGAGCTGGGACAGCGGAAACACCATATATTTT
CDR3: CASSPSWDSGNTIYF

D: TRBD1
V: TRBV5-1
size: NA
J: TRBJ2-5
DNA: TGCGCCAGCAGCCCAGGGGGGGGACAGGGGGTTCAAGAGACCCAGTACTTC
CDR3: CASSPGGGQGVQETQYF

D: NA
V: TRBV18
size: NA
J: TRBJ2-1
DNA: TGTGCCAGCTCACCACCCCAGGGATACTACAATGAGCAGTTCTTC
CDR3: CASSPPQGYYNEQFF

D: TRBD2
V: TRBV19
size: NA
J: TRBJ2-2
DNA: TGTGCCAGTAGTATCCCCCGGGGTAGCGGGAGTTTAGGCACCGGGGAGCTGTTTTTT
CDR3: CASSIPRGSGSLGTGELFF

D: TRBD2
V: TRBV2
size: once
J: TRBJ2-3
DNA: TGTGCCAGCAGGAGGACTAGCGGGAGCGCAGATACGCAGTATTTT
CDR3: CASRRTSGSADTQYF

D: TRBD1
V: TRBV6-6
size: NA
J: TRBJ1-2
DNA: TGTGCCAGCAGTTACGTCACAGGGGGCAGCTATGGCTACACCTTC
CDR3: CASSYVTGGSYGYTF

D: NA
V: TRBV5-1
size: NA
J: TRBJ1-5
DNA: TGCGCCAGCAGCTTCGGAACGGGCGATAGCAATCAGCCCCAGCATTTT
CDR3: CASSFGTGDSNQPQHF

D: NA
V: TRBV15
size: NA
J: TRBJ2-1
DNA: TGTGCCACCAGCAGAGTGCCGTACAATGAGCAGTTCTTC
CDR3: CATSRVPYNEQFF

D: TRBD1
V: TRBV6-5
size: NA
J: TRBJ1-2
DNA: TGTGCCAGCAGCAGGACAGGGAATGGCTACACCTTC
CDR3: CASSRTGNGYTF

D: TRBD1
V: TRBV19
size: NA
J: TRBJ2-7
DNA: TGTGCCAGTAGTATAAGGGACAGGGGATACGAGCAGTACTTC
CDR3: CASSIRDRGYEQYF

D: NA
V: TRBV5-1
size: NA
J: TRBJ2-1
DNA: TGCGCCAGCAGCTTGGATTACCAAGACAATGAGCAGTTCTTC
CDR3: CASSLDYQDNEQFF

D: NA
V: TRBV19
size: NA
J: TRBJ2-3
DNA: TGTGCCAGTAGTACCCCGAGGGGGGATACGCAGTATTTT
CDR3: CASSTPRGDTQYF

D: NA
V: TRBV20-1
size: few
J: TRBJ1-2
DNA: TGCAGTGCTAGACAGGGTGGCTACACCTTC
CDR3: CSARQGGYTF

D: NA
V: TRBV7-9
size: NA
J: TRBJ1-1
DNA: TGTGCCAGCAGCTTAATTCTTAATGGCAGGGAAGCTTTCTTT
CDR3: CASSLILNGREAFF

D: NA
V: TRBV11-3
size: NA
J: TRBJ1-5
DNA: TGTGCCAGCAGCTCCCCAGGGGCGCGAAGCAATCAGCCCCAGCATTTT
CDR3: CASSSPGARSNQPQHF

D: NA
V: TRBV5-1
size: NA
J: TRBJ2-3
DNA: TGCGCCAGCAGCTTGGCCGGCCTTGATACGCAGTATTTT
CDR3: CASSLAGLDTQYF